This T cell receptor (beta chain) was recorded in a study of T cell changes during pregnancy in multiple sclerosis. Here immunoSEQ multiplex PCR was the method, and the copy in TCRdb shows in-frame clones only, minus some. The table has 70,000 to 75,000 clones, around 85% seen once. Germline CDR1 LNHDA, CDR2 SQIVND (reference sequence). This CDR3 is 15 amino acids long. Trimming took 2 bases from V and 0 from J; bases not matched to a gene: 4. The sequence was obtained from a female donor with multiple sclerosis, enrolled in a pregnancy study. The sample in question was peripheral blood, obtained before pregnancy. The chain is built from TRBV19 and TRBJ2-7, with 7 nucleotides matching TRBD1. The CDR3 protein is CASSISPGGSYEQYF. The DNA for the CDR3 is TGTGCCAGTAGTATATCGCCAGGGGGCTCCTACGAGCAGTACTTC.